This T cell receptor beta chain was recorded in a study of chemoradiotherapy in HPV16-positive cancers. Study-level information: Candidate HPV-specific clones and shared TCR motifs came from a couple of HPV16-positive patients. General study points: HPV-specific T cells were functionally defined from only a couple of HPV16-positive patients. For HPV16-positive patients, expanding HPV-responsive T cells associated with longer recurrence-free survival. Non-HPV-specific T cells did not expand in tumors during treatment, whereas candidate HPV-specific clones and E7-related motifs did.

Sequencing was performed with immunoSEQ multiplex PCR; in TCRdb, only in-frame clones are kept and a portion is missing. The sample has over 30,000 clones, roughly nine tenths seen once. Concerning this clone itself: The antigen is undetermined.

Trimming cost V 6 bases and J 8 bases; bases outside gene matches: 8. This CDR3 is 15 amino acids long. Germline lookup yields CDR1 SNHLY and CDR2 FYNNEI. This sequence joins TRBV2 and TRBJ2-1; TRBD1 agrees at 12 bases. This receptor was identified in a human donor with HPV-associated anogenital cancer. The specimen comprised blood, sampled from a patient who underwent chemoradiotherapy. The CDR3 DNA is TGTGCCAGCAGCGAGCCGGGACAGGGGGCCCATGAGCAGTTCTTC. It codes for CASSEPGQGAHEQFF.